The 18 T cell receptor beta chains presented below share a single source sample, sequenced in a study of blood T cell repertoires in COVID-19 (dated by TCRdb to the early 2020s). To prepare the library, the immunoSEQ multiplex PCR assay was applied. Drawn from immuneACCESS, this table holds only the in-frame rearrangements with V and J called that TCRdb kept. Clones are partly lost; checked studies trace under half to an unresolved V gene and leave the rest unexplained. This sample comprises 20,000 to 30,000 clones, 82% of them detected only once. The ten largest clones add up to 25% to 35% of the sample. The sequenced material came from peripheral blood. These receptors were obtained from a human donor in a cohort sampled during active COVID-19.

The V and J genes are TRBV7-9 and TRBJ2-7; 9 positions agree with TRBD1. V gave up 1 base and J gave up 6 bases; unmatched junction bases: 4. The CDR3 consists of 14 residues. Germline-derived CDR1 and CDR2 are SEHNR and FQNEAQ (reference sequence). The CDR3 DNA follows: TGTGCCAGCAGCTTAGTAGACAGGGGGTTCGAGCAGTACTTC. It encodes CASSLVDRGFEQYF.

The chain joins TRBV29-1 to TRBJ2-3; 8 nucleotides align to TRBD2. Trimming took 4 bases from V and 5 from J; bases not matched to a gene: 8. The CDR3 totals 14 residues. Germline V gene lookup returns CDR1 SQVTM and CDR2 ANQGSEA. In nucleotides, the CDR3 is TGCAGCGTTGTGATAATAGCGGGGTTAGATACGCAGTATTTT. Translation gives CSVVIIAGLDTQYF.

The V and J genes are TRBV5-1 and TRBJ2-5; TRBD1 aligns across 7 bases. The CDR3 covers 13 residues. Per germline, CDR1 SGHRS and CDR2 YFSETQ. V was pared by 4 bases and J by 5 bases, with 5 bases of the junction left unmatched. CDR3 sequence: CASSQTGLETQYF. CDR3 in DNA: TGCGCCAGCAGCCAGACAGGGTTGGAGACCCAGTACTTC.

This chain uses TRBV9 with TRBJ1-1; D uncertain. There are 12 residues in the CDR3. Germline-derived CDR1 and CDR2 are SGDLS and YYNGEE. V was cut by 3 bases and J by 10 bases, with 13 bases left in between. CDR3 DNA: TGTGCCAGCAGCGGTATTGAGTCTCGAGCTTTCTTT. Translation gives CASSGIESRAFF.

The V and J genes are TRBV19 and TRBJ1-2; tentatively, D is TRBD1 (6 bases). Looked up from germline, CDR1 is LNHDA and CDR2 is SQIVND (reference sequence). Between the trimmed V and J ends, which lost 7 bases and 0 bases, there was a span of 9 bases. The CDR3 loop spans 13 amino acids. The CDR3 here is CASTWTANYGYTF. The CDR3 DNA sequence: TGTGCCAGTACCTGGACAGCTAACTATGGCTACACCTTC.

Points on this clone: Because the CDR3's place on the DNA is in doubt, the DNA is left out and the CDR3 is given as listed by TCRdb. The J gene is TRBJ1-3, the V gene TRBV6-6; TRBD1 is taken as the D call from the table, unchecked against the DNA. Inclusive of both ends, the CDR3 amounts to 15 amino acids. Germline CDR1 MNHNY, CDR2 SVGAGI (reference sequence). CDR3: CASSSSGQLGNTIYF.

This clone was detected only a few times. CDR3 amino acids: CASSHDGGNQPQHF. The CDR3 DNA follows: TGTGCCAGCAGTCACGACGGGGGCAATCAGCCCCAGCATTTT. The chain uses TRBV6-6 and TRBJ1-5; D call uncertain. Germline V gene lookup returns CDR1 MNHNY and CDR2 SVGAGI (reference sequence). V lost 5 bases, J lost 2 bases, and 10 bases lay in between. This CDR3 is built from 14 residues.

This clone was counted a few times. This chain joins TRBV27 and TRBJ1-1; D not resolved. V was pared by 3 bases and J by 0 bases, with 8 bases between. Germline V gives CDR1 MNHEY, CDR2 SMNVEV (reference sequence). The CDR3 totals 14 residues. The CDR3 DNA follows: TGTGCCAGCAGTTTGTACAGTCTGAACACTGAAGCTTTCTTT. Amino acids: CASSLYSLNTEAFF.

DNA for the CDR3: TGCGCCAGCAGCCTCGACATAATGAACACTGAAGCTTTCTTT. Translation: CASSLDIMNTEAFF. The gene calls are TRBV5-1 and TRBJ1-1; D remains ambiguous. The CDR3 contains 14 residues. Deletions cut 4 bases from V and 0 bases from J, with 10 bases between. The germline gives CDR1 SGHRS, CDR2 YFSETQ.

This clone was picked up a small number of times. The rearrangement uses TRBV15 and TRBJ1-1, with 8 bases that match TRBD1. V lost 3 bases and J lost 0; bases outside the gene matches: 0. This CDR3 is 14 amino acids long. Germline CDR1 and CDR2: LNHNV and YYDKDF (reference sequence). For the CDR3, the DNA is TGTGCCACCAGCAGGACAGGGGTGAACACTGAAGCTTTCTTT. This codes for CATSRTGVNTEAFF.

The V and J genes are TRBV5-1 and TRBJ2-7; a weak D match, TRBD1 (6 bases). The ends were cut back, 0 bases at V and 5 bases at J, with 12 bases in the middle. The germline gives CDR1 SGHRS, CDR2 YFSETQ. The CDR3 is 14 residues long. The CDR3 spells CASSLASGANEQYF. The CDR3 region has the DNA TGCGCCAGCAGCTTGGCGTCAGGGGCGAACGAGCAGTACTTC.

This clone is a singleton in its sample. The rearrangement links TRBV29-1 to TRBJ2-7; TRBD1 agrees at 10 bases. Germline V CDR1 and CDR2: SQVTM, ANQGSEA. CDR3 size: 13 residues. Trimming took 4 bases from V and 5 from J; bases not matched to a gene: 5. The CDR3 DNA reads TGCAGCGTTGCAGGGACAGGGGTAGACGAGCAGTACTTC. Translation: CSVAGTGVDEQYF.

The J gene is TRBJ1-5, the V gene TRBV12-3 or TRBV12-4; D call uncertain. V was shortened by 3 bases and J by 2 bases, with 5 bases between the two germline ends. The CDR3 sequence is 13 residues long. The CDR3 DNA is TGTGCCAGCAGTTTCCAGGGCAATCAGCCCCAGCATTTT. Residues: CASSFQGNQPQHF.

The chain has TRBV3-1 (or the pseudogene TRBV3-2) and TRBJ2-2, with a tentative D call TRBD1 (5 bases). Trimming removed 0 bases at V and 5 bases at J, with 13 bases between. CDR1 and CDR2 from the germline V gene are LGHDT and YNNKEL (reference sequence). The CDR3 loop spans 16 amino acids. CDR3 DNA: TGTGCCAGCAGCCAAGATCCTCAGGGCAAAACCGGGGAGCTGTTTTTT. Residues: CASSQDPQGKTGELFF.

The count of this clone is one. The chain uses TRBV3-1 (or the pseudogene TRBV3-2) and TRBJ1-4, with 11 bases identical to TRBD1. The CDR3 totals 16 residues. V dropped 8 bases and J dropped 8; count of bases not matched to a gene: 13. Germline V CDR1 and CDR2: LGHDT, YNNKEL (reference sequence). The CDR3: CASRRGQGGSGEKLFF. CDR3 in DNA: TGTGCCAGCCGGCGGGGACAGGGGGGTTCAGGCGAAAAACTGTTTTTT.

The chain employs TRBV7-8 and TRBJ2-6; D may be TRBD1 (5 bases). CDR1 and CDR2 from the germline V gene are SGHVS and FQNEAQ. V dropped 1 base and J dropped 0 bases, with 7 bases sitting between them. The CDR3 is 16 residues long. DNA of the CDR3: TGTGCCAGCAGCTTAGTAGGGGACTCTGGGGCCAACGTCCTGACTTTC. It is translated as CASSLVGDSGANVLTF.

In DNA, the CDR3 is TGTGCCAGCAGCGTCGCTATCACAGATACGCAGTATTTT. Amino acid sequence: CASSVAITDTQYF. This sequence joins TRBV9 and TRBJ2-3; D uncertain. This CDR3 has 13 amino acids. Germline loops: CDR1 SGDLS, CDR2 YYNGEE. V shed 2 bases and J shed 2 bases, with 6 bases lying between them.

The CDR3 bases are TGTGCCAGCACACCGGGACAGGGGATCGGAGAGACCCAGTACTTC. The encoded protein is CASTPGQGIGETQYF. The chain combines TRBV2 with TRBJ2-5, with TRBD1 identical over 10 bases. The CDR3 totals 15 residues. V lost 7 bases and J lost 4; bases outside the gene matches: 9. Per germline, CDR1 SNHLY and CDR2 FYNNEI.